Listed below are T cell receptor beta chains from one sample, sequenced in a study of T-cell memory formation after mild COVID-19. From the 5' RACE reads, TCRdb called clonotypes with MiXCR, one entry per CDR3 protein. Among roughly 200,000 distinct CDR3 sequences, roughly 16% were seen once, and the ten largest hold about 2%. The sequencing sample was made of PBMCs or a T cell subset sorted from them (not recorded which). The source of these receptors is an adult woman who had mild COVID-19 (a few samples of this study predate the infection). Cell type and time point are not known. Each CDR3 is given with its conserved first and last residue.

J gene | V gene | CDR3 protein
TRBJ2-7 | TRBV14 | CASSLGGTAIYEQYF
TRBJ2-7 | TRBV18 | CASSPQTGIYEQYF
TRBJ2-7 | TRBV11-2 | CASSFGLDSYEQYF
TRBJ2-7 | TRBV7-8 | CASSSLDFKGPSSYEQYF
TRBJ2-5 | TRBV5-4 | CASSSAGGETQYF
TRBJ1-6 | TRBV6-1 | CASSDPGDNSPLHF
TRBJ2-3 | TRBV7-6 | CASRPDRGRGTDTQYF
TRBJ2-7 | TRBV6-6 | CASRTGTGYEQYF
TRBJ2-3 | TRBV20-1 | CSAPGTGVDTQYF
TRBJ2-7 | TRBV4-1 | CASSQGLRNSHYEQYF
TRBJ2-1 | TRBV11-3 | CASSLETGPREVQFF
TRBJ2-7 | TRBV3-1 | CASSRTGTTAEQYF
TRBJ1-2 | TRBV4-2 | CASSQPGSNYGYTF
TRBJ1-2 | TRBV9 | CASSADRTGYGYTF
TRBJ2-1 | TRBV15 | CATSTVPPTSGVHNEQFF
TRBJ1-5 | TRBV5-8 | CASSLGQRVNQPQHF
TRBJ2-7 | TRBV11-2 | CASSLGTGGTYEQYF
TRBJ1-2 | TRBV15 | CATSSDRVISGYTF
TRBJ2-5 | TRBV5-1 | CASSPGQWQETQYF
TRBJ1-2 | TRBV9 | CASSRDGAGAGYTF
TRBJ2-1 | TRBV24-1 | CATSDPRDGEYNEQFF
TRBJ1-2 | TRBV5-1 | CASSTGGQPRGDGYTF
TRBJ1-1 | TRBV30 | CAWGIGTVEGTEAFF
TRBJ2-2 | TRBV29-1 | CSGKDRGTGELFF